This T cell receptor beta chain was captured by sequencing in a study of blood T cell repertoires in COVID-19. Study summary: Sources were T cells, B-cell-depleted T cells, or PBMCs; the material itself was cDNA or gDNA.

Trimming removed 4 bases at V and 9 bases at J, with 20 bases between. CDR1 is SGHRS and CDR2 is YFSETQ in the germline V gene. This CDR3 region has 15 residues. Repertoires were generated with immunoSEQ multiplex PCR, while TCRdb's copy carries only in-frame clones and drops some. Of about 360,000 clones in the sample, 75% to 90% were seen once. The sample consisted of peripheral blood. V and J are TRBV5-1 and TRBJ2-1, with a tentative D call TRBD1 (5 bases). The sequence derives from a woman aged 55-70 years with COVID-19, enrolled during active disease. The CDR3 loop reads CASSLGPATDSEQFF. Written as DNA, the CDR3 is TGCGCCAGCAGCCTAGGTCCCGCGACAGATAGTGAGCAGTTCTTC.